The clone carrying this T cell receptor beta chain was detected only a few times. This sample is part of a study of cytomegalovirus exposure and HLA in healthy donors. The germline V and J ends were trimmed by 5 bases and 4 bases, with 15 bases remaining between them. CDR3 size: 14 residues. From germline, CDR1 is PRHDT and CDR2 FYEKMQ (reference sequence). In the PCR, 60 Vbeta and 13 Jbeta primers were used. The assay was immunoSEQ multiplex PCR, and TCRdb's table has in-frame clones only and misses some. Of 180,000 or so clones in the sample, approximately 9.5% were seen once. The specimen sequenced was PBMCs. This sequence originates from a woman aged 25 to 39 in good health and CMV-seropositive. The chain employs TRBV13 and TRBJ2-7, with no clear D. CDR3 residues: CASSPSVTPYEQYF. Written as DNA, the CDR3 is TGTGCCAGCAGCCCATCGGTAACCCCTTACGAGCAGTACTTC.